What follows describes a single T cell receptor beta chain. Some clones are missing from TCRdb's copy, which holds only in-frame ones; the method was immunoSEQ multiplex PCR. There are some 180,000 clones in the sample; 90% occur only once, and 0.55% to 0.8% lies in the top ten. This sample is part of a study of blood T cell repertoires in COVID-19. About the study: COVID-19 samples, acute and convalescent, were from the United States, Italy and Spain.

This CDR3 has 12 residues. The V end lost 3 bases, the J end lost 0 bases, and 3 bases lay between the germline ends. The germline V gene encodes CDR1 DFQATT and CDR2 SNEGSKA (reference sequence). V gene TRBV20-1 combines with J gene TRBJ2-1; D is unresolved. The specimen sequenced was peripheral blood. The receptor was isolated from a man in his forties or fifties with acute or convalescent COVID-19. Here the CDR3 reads CSASLSYNEQFF. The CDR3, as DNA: TGCAGTGCTAGTCTCTCCTACAATGAGCAGTTCTTC.